These T cell receptor beta chains were read from a single sample in a study of T cells in localized non-small cell lung cancer. Here immunoSEQ multiplex PCR was the method, and the copy in TCRdb shows in-frame clones only, minus some. The sample lists some 30,000 clones, 85% to 90% occurring once. Here the sequenced sample was peripheral blood, taken before any cancer treatment. The receptors here all came from a female donor at least 60 years old with stage I lung adenocarcinoma. Each CDR3 is given without its conserved first and last residue. D genes are given only for firm matches.

d_call: TRBD1
cdr3_length: 12
j_call: TRBJ1-1
v_call: TRBV6-5
cdr3_aa: ASSPGQGPREAF

d_call: .
cdr3_length: 13
j_call: TRBJ2-2
v_call: TRBV5-1
cdr3_aa: ASSLLVGDTGELF

d_call: .
cdr3_length: 11
j_call: TRBJ1-2
v_call: TRBV6-6
cdr3_aa: ASSPGTNYGYT

d_call: .
cdr3_length: 11
j_call: TRBJ2-5
v_call: TRBV18
cdr3_aa: ASSLPDQETQY

d_call: .
cdr3_length: 13
j_call: TRBJ1-6
v_call: TRBV28
cdr3_aa: ASSLAAGPYSPLH

d_call: .
cdr3_length: 12
j_call: TRBJ1-5
v_call: TRBV5-5
cdr3_aa: ASSLGPSNQPQH

d_call: TRBD1
cdr3_length: 13
j_call: TRBJ2-1
v_call: TRBV28
cdr3_aa: ASREGGSSYNEQF

d_call: .
cdr3_length: 12
j_call: TRBJ2-4
v_call: TRBV30
cdr3_aa: AWSPRSKGHIQY

d_call: .
cdr3_length: 13
j_call: TRBJ1-2
v_call: TRBV5-4
cdr3_aa: AIADGPVLNYGYT

d_call: .
cdr3_length: 12
j_call: TRBJ2-7
v_call: TRBV5-1
cdr3_aa: ASSLEVPSYEQY

d_call: .
cdr3_length: 12
j_call: TRBJ1-2
v_call: TRBV5-8
cdr3_aa: ASSLPGMSSGYT

d_call: .
cdr3_length: 12
j_call: TRBJ2-1
v_call: TRBV14
cdr3_aa: ASSPLPSYNEQF

d_call: .
cdr3_length: 13
j_call: TRBJ1-5
v_call: TRBV28
cdr3_aa: ASRGYRSTNQPQH

d_call: .
cdr3_length: 11
j_call: TRBJ2-5
v_call: TRBV18
cdr3_aa: ASSPLGQETQY

d_call: TRBD2
cdr3_length: 16
j_call: TRBJ2-3
v_call: TRBV7-2
cdr3_aa: ASSSPFTSGGTSDTQY

d_call: TRBD2
cdr3_length: 15
j_call: TRBJ2-7
v_call: TRBV6-4
cdr3_aa: ASSASATSGSPYEQY

d_call: .
cdr3_length: 13
j_call: TRBJ2-6
v_call: TRBV7-6
cdr3_aa: ASRPLNYGANVLT

d_call: TRBD1
cdr3_length: 12
j_call: TRBJ1-5
v_call: TRBV28
cdr3_aa: ASTGGGLGQPQH

d_call: .
cdr3_length: 14
j_call: TRBJ2-3
v_call: TRBV18
cdr3_aa: ASSPPNRVGTDTQY

d_call: .
cdr3_length: 11
j_call: TRBJ2-7
v_call: TRBV30
cdr3_aa: AWSPTGAYEQY

d_call: TRBD2
cdr3_length: 15
j_call: TRBJ2-3
v_call: TRBV30
cdr3_aa: AWSGGASGSASDTQY

d_call: .
cdr3_length: 12
j_call: TRBJ2-5
v_call: TRBV7-8
cdr3_aa: ASSIRWLGETQY

d_call: .
cdr3_length: 10
j_call: TRBJ1-1
v_call: TRBV5-1
cdr3_aa: ASSFGRTEAF

d_call: .
cdr3_length: 13
j_call: TRBJ2-5
v_call: TRBV4-3
cdr3_aa: ASSQRGDTVETQY